A selection of T cell receptor beta chains follows, all from one sample in a study of T cell repertoires in cytomegalovirus infection. A single record per CDR3 protein comes from TCRdb applying MiXCR to the reads. The table includes 750,000 to 900,000 distinct CDR3 sequences, 25% to 35% detected once. Their antigens are not known. Specimen: cultured CD8+ T cells from PBMCs, collected from culture after CMV antigen stimulation. These receptors were collected from a human donor in good health (CMV status not recorded). Some clones in this sample may be carry-over from other donors' samples. CDR3s include the opening cysteine and the closing phenylalanine or tryptophan. D genes are given only for firm matches. A row's size may be missing; if present it is once, few, many or a size class.

D: TRBD2; J: TRBJ2-3; size: many; V: TRBV5-6; DNA: TGTGCCAGCAGCTCGCCCCCGGGACTAGCGACAGATACGCAGTATTTT; CDR3: CASSSPPGLATDTQYF
D: NA; J: TRBJ1-1; size: NA; V: TRBV27; DNA: TGTGCCAGCAGCCCCACGCGATGGGGGAAGAGTGACACTGAAGCTTTCTTT; CDR3: CASSPTRWGKSDTEAFF
D: TRBD1; J: TRBJ1-2; size: few; V: TRBV7-9; DNA: TGTGCCAGCAGCTCCGGGACAGGCCCCAACTATGGCTACACCTTC; CDR3: CASSSGTGPNYGYTF
D: NA; J: TRBJ2-1; size: few; V: TRBV6-5; DNA: TGTGCCAGCAGTTACTCCTTCGGGGAAGGATACTACAATGAGCAGTTCTTC; CDR3: CASSYSFGEGYYNEQFF
D: NA; J: TRBJ1-6; size: NA; V: TRBV12-3/TRBV12-4; DNA: TGTGCCAGCAGTTTGACATATTATAATTCACCCCTCCACTTT; CDR3: CASSLTYYNSPLHF
D: NA; J: TRBJ2-1; size: few; V: TRBV6-6; DNA: TGTGCCAGCAGTTACTGGAACCAGGGTCGGCCTGTCAATGAGCAGTTCTTC; CDR3: CASSYWNQGRPVNEQFF
D: NA; J: TRBJ1-5; size: NA; V: TRBV5-5; DNA: TGTGCCAGCAGCTTGTGGGCAGCTTCCAATCAGCCCCAGCATTTT; CDR3: CASSLWAASNQPQHF
D: TRBD1; J: TRBJ1-2; size: few; V: TRBV7-9; DNA: TGTGCCAGCAGCTCAATCCGGGACAGCCTAGGAATGGGTGGCTACACCTTC; CDR3: CASSSIRDSLGMGGYTF
D: NA; J: TRBJ2-1; size: few; V: TRBV7-9; DNA: TGTGCCAGCAGCTCATGGGGCCATGAGCAGTTCTTC; CDR3: CASSSWGHEQFF
D: NA; J: TRBJ2-1; size: NA; V: TRBV29-1; DNA: TGCAGCGTTGAAGCACGGTACAATGAGCAGTTCTTC; CDR3: CSVEARYNEQFF
D: NA; J: TRBJ2-1; size: NA; V: TRBV7-9; DNA: TGTGCCAGCAGCTTCCGACATGGGGGATTTTACAATGAGCAGTTCTTC; CDR3: CASSFRHGGFYNEQFF
D: NA; J: TRBJ2-5; size: NA; V: TRBV20-1; DNA: TGCAGTGCTAGAGTAGGAGATGTCCAAGAGACCCAGTACTTC; CDR3: CSARVGDVQETQYF
D: NA; J: TRBJ1-2; size: NA; V: TRBV7-9; DNA: TGTGCCAGCAGCTCCGCCGGGAGAGGCTACACCTTC; CDR3: CASSSAGRGYTF
D: NA; J: TRBJ2-1; size: NA; V: TRBV7-6; DNA: TGTGCCAGCAGCTCGCCCACTGGCTCCTCAGACTACAATGAGCAGTTCTTC; CDR3: CASSSPTGSSDYNEQFF
D: NA; J: TRBJ2-4; size: few; V: TRBV7-9; DNA: TGTGCCAGCAGCTTAGCAACGGGGGCACGTAACATTCAGTACTTC; CDR3: CASSLATGARNIQYF